This record covers a single T cell receptor beta chain. TCRdb itself ran the RT-PCR reads through MiXCR, one entry per CDR3 protein. The sample lists roughly 940,000 distinct CDR3 sequences; roughly 18% were seen once. The sample belongs to a study of patients and donors after allogeneic stem cell transplantation. This CDR3 is 12 amino acids long. Germline V gives CDR1 SGHRS, CDR2 YFSETQ. V lost 6 bases, J lost 3 bases, and 7 bases lay in between. The chain is built from TRBV5-1 and TRBJ2-1, with TRBD2 as a possible D gene (5 bases). The origin of this receptor is a human donor who was either an allogeneic HSCT recipient or a stem cell or donor lymphocyte infusion donor (not recorded which). It is not recorded whose cells these are; they may come from a transplant donor. The sequencing sample was made of blood, either unsorted or a sorted T cell fraction (not recorded which). The CDR3 spells CASKLDYNEQFF. CDR3 DNA: TGCGCCAGCAAACTAGACTACAATGAGCAGTTCTTC.